This T cell receptor (beta chain) was sequenced in a study of blood T cells in healthy people across ages. Next came a second PCR, run for about 7 to 12 cycles, which used a sample-barcoded 5' primer along with a J-beta primer mix. A template-switch adaptor that had 12 random nucleotides put a tag on each cDNA molecule. The study obtained at least 2.5 million CDR3-containing paired-end reads from every sample. TCRdb ran MiXCR on the 5' RACE reads and lists one entry per CDR3 protein. Among over 1.5 million distinct CDR3 sequences listed, about 50% were seen once. Whole-study findings and limits: The unsorted PBMCs prevented any conclusive comparison of naive versus antigen-experienced cells. Diversity of TCR beta correlated strongly with naive T cell percentage.

This clonotype occurred a few times. Its specificity is unknown. The V gene lost 8 bases and the J gene lost 9 bases, with 11 bases spanning the gap. The CDR3 runs to 11 residues. Sequencing was done on a sample of blood. This chain connects TRBV12-3 or TRBV12-4 to TRBJ2-1; D may be TRBD1 (5 bases). The sequence was collected from a woman aged 40 to 55 in good health. CDR3 sequence (DNA): TGTGCCAGCTTGACCCAGGGTGAGCAGTTCTTC. Its translation: CASLTQGEQFF.